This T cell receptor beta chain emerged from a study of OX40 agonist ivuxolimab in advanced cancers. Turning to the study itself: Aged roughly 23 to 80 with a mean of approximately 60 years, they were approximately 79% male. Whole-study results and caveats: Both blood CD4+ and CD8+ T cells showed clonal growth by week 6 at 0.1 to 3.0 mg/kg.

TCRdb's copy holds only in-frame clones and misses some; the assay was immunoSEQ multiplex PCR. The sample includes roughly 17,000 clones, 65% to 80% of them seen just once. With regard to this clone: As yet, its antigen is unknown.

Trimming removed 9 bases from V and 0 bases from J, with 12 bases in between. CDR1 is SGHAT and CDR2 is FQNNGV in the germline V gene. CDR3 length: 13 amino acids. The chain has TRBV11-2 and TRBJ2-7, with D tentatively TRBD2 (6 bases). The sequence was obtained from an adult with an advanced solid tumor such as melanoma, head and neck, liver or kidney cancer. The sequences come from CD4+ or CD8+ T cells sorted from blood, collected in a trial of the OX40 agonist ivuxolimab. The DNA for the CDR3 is TGTGCCAGTTCGGGGGAAAGCTCCTACGAGCAGTACTTC. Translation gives CASSGESSYEQYF.